This is a list of T cell receptor beta chains from one sample in a study of T cell responses to AZD1222 COVID-19 vaccine. The data were produced by immunoSEQ multiplex PCR, yet TCRdb's version contains in-frame clones alone and is incomplete. The table includes 150,000 to 200,000 clones, about nine tenths detected once. This specimen was peripheral blood, taken 28 days after the second AZD1222 dose. The receptor source for this set is an adult who received the AZD1222 COVID-19 vaccine. The CDR3 runs from the conserved cysteine through the conserved F or W.

j_call v_call cdr3_aa
TRBJ1-4 TRBV2 CASNGDTTNEKLFF
TRBJ2-1 TRBV21-1 CASSKARAACYNEQFF
TRBJ2-1 TRBV10-3 CAISDLRDRDPYNEQFF
TRBJ1-6 TRBV19 CASSIGRYSPLHF
TRBJ1-3 TRBV30 CAWSAQVKNTIYF
TRBJ2-5 TRBV9 CASSATPGHQQETQYF
TRBJ1-5 TRBV18 CASSSGAIANQPQHF
TRBJ2-7 TRBV18 CASSGTGPYEQYF
TRBJ2-2 TRBV4-1 CASSRSGELFF
TRBJ2-7 TRBV2 CASSEAEPVFYEQYF
TRBJ1-1 TRBV6-2/TRBV6-3 CASGQGGRTGQNTEAFF
TRBJ1-2 TRBV6-5 CASSGYSLEDGYTF
TRBJ1-5 TRBV6-5 CASSQNSNQPQHF
TRBJ2-5 TRBV6-5 CASRQGVGKTQYF
TRBJ2-1 TRBV19 CASSPGTGVNEQFF
TRBJ2-7 TRBV27 CASQSPQRGGHQYF
TRBJ2-1 TRBV6-5 CASSYGAASRAEQFF
TRBJ2-2 TRBV30 CAWSLTGKAGELFF
TRBJ2-5 TRBV5-4 CASSLVEGGTETQYF
TRBJ2-5 TRBV7-8 CASSLSTGGPRETQYF
TRBJ1-2 TRBV7-9 CASSPPIDGYTF
TRBJ2-3 TRBV5-1 CASSPDTSTDTQYF
TRBJ2-5 TRBV7-2 CASSLGELVPETQYF
TRBJ1-5 TRBV6-2/TRBV6-3 CASSYISRTSSSNQPQHF
TRBJ2-1 TRBV28 CASSRQGSFYGEQFF
TRBJ2-3 TRBV5-4 CASSFLHREKDTQYF
TRBJ2-7 TRBV27 CASRTGLHYEQYF
TRBJ1-1 TRBV9 CASSVAGNTEAFF
TRBJ2-2 TRBV7-2 CASSLALRLAGDTGELFF
TRBJ2-3 TRBV6-5 CATREGGADTQYF
TRBJ1-2 TRBV18 CASSPRGRAKLFNYGYTF
TRBJ1-2 TRBV11-2 CASSLALARGRRSNYGYTF
TRBJ2-2 TRBV10-2 CASRGTGGTGELFF
TRBJ2-3 TRBV5-1 CASSLASGYTDTQYF
TRBJ2-1 TRBV7-9 CASSAIDTSNNEQFF
TRBJ2-1 TRBV9 CASSVEGGQGAHEQFF
TRBJ1-1 TRBV6-1 CASSGGGQGWGTEAFF
TRBJ2-3 TRBV6-5 CASSYDGVLRDTQYF
TRBJ1-1 TRBV7-2 CASSSPGGRAAFF
TRBJ1-1 TRBV27 CASSLAGGGTEAFF
TRBJ1-4 TRBV5-5 CASSLVNEKLFF
TRBJ2-7 TRBV15 CATSRDKSGTGFWGQYF